In its sample, the clone carrying this TCR beta chain was seen once. The record originates from a study of control samples from healthy donors and cancer patients. The V gene's germline CDR1 is SEHNR and CDR2 FQNEAQ (reference sequence). The CDR3 sequence is 16 residues long. V was pared by 6 bases and J by 1 base, with 11 bases of the junction left unmatched. This table comes from immunoSEQ multiplex PCR, and its TCRdb copy is limited to in-frame clones, with some not included. The sample includes about 410,000 clones, 90% of them seen just once. The sequence derives from a man aged 35 to 55 with head and neck cancer. The material sequenced was PBMCs. This sequence joins TRBV7-9 and TRBJ1-1, with 7 bases that match TRBD1. CDR3 amino acids: CASRQNLGQENTEAFF. As DNA, the CDR3 is TGTGCCAGCAGGCAGAATCTCGGACAGGAGAACACTGAAGCTTTCTTT.